A single sample gave rise to the 24 T cell receptor beta chains below, sequenced in a study of blood T cells in healthy people across ages. Primed by a sample-barcoded 5' primer and a J-beta primer mix, a second PCR proceeded for about 6 to 12 cycles. TCRdb reprocessed the 5' RACE reads with MiXCR, giving one entry per CDR3 protein. Of about 1.1 million distinct CDR3 sequences listed, 35% to 40% are singletons. The sequencing sample was made of blood. These receptors all stem from a young man in good health.

The DNA for the CDR3 is TGTGTCCAGCCCCGGACAGGGGACACCCTTAACTATGGCTACACCTTC. The encoded protein is CVQPRTGDTLNYGYTF. The rearrangement uses TRBV2 and TRBJ1-2; TRBD1 matches 9 bases. Germline V CDR1 and CDR2: SNHLY, FYNNEI. CDR3 length: 16 residues.

This clonotype was seen a handful of times. The gene calls are TRBV7-9 and TRBJ2-1; D gene unclear. Germline assignment: CDR1 SEHNR and CDR2 FQNEAQ (reference sequence). This CDR3 region has 15 residues. V lost 3 bases to trimming and J lost 2 bases, with 11 bases between them. The CDR3: CASSFEPGPYNEQFF. The CDR3 coding sequence is TGTGCCAGCAGCTTCGAACCTGGCCCCTACAATGAGCAGTTCTTC.

This chain's CDR3 is CASRAADKRSEAFF. CDR3 bases: TGTGCCAGCAGAGCAGCGGATAAGAGATCTGAAGCTTTCTTT. This rearrangement joins TRBV25-1 to TRBJ1-1, with D unresolved. The V and J ends lost 6 bases and 6 bases respectively, with 17 bases between them. Germline V lookup: CDR1 MGHDK, CDR2 SYGVNS. This CDR3 has 14 residues.

This clonotype has more than one count but fewer than ten. This sequence joins TRBV29-1 and TRBJ2-1, with 7 bases matching TRBD2. V shed 6 bases and J 4 bases; nucleotides not matched to a gene: 9. This CDR3 contains 14 residues. The germline gives CDR1 SQVTM, CDR2 ANQGSEA. CDR3 sequence reads: CSVRGGGTYNEQFF. The CDR3 coding sequence is TGCAGCGTGCGTGGGGGGGGAACATACAATGAGCAGTTCTTC.

This clonotype was observed a few times. V gene TRBV24-1 combines with J gene TRBJ2-3, with D unclear. V lost 3 bases to trimming and J lost 7 bases, with 7 bases between them. The germline V gene has CDR1 KGHDR and CDR2 SFDVKD. The CDR3 sequence is 12 residues long. Here the CDR3 reads CATSDRLNTQYF. CDR3 in DNA: TGTGCCACCAGTGATCGGTTAAATACGCAGTATTTT.

The rearrangement uses TRBV20-1 and TRBJ1-2; 12 bases map to TRBD1. J lost 5 bases, V lost 4 bases, and 11 bases had no gene match. CDR1 and CDR2 (germline): DFQATT, SNEGSKA (reference sequence). This CDR3 is 16 amino acids long. The CDR3 nucleotides are TGCAGTGCTACGCCGGGACAGGGGGCGTCTCCATATGGCTACACCTTC. As protein: CSATPGQGASPYGYTF.

This chain connects TRBV29-1 to TRBJ2-1; TRBD1 matches 9 bases. The J call may be mistaken, given a closer DNA end match to TRBJ2-7. Germline V gene lookup returns CDR1 SQVTM and CDR2 ANQGSEA. The CDR3 has 19 residues. Here the CDR3 reads CSVEEDRVSGQGSYNEQYF. In nucleotides, the CDR3 is TGCAGCGTTGAAGAAGATCGGGTCTCGGGACAGGGTTCCTACAATGAGCAGTACTTC.

This clonotype appeared a single time. Its ends do not fully match the called genes, so a read error is possible. This rearrangement joins TRBV15 to TRBJ2-2, with 9 nucleotides matching TRBD2. Germline loops: CDR1 LNHNV, CDR2 YYDKDF (reference sequence). This CDR3 has 15 residues. The CDR3 coding sequence is TGTGCCACCAGCGTAGCGGGGGTGAACGCCGGGGAGCTGTTTTTT. Translation gives CATSVAGVNAGELFF.

The V gene is TRBV21-1, the J gene TRBJ1-4; the listed D gene, TRBD1, was not tested against the DNA. TRBV21-1 counts as a pseudogene. This CDR3 spans 16 amino acids. The DNA of the CDR3 is TGTGCCAGCAGCCTAACGCGGACAGGGGGAAGTGAAAAACTGTTTTTT. Translating gives CASSLTRTGGSEKLFF.

The V call is TRBV7-3, the J call TRBJ2-1; D unclear. Trimming took off 1 base at V and 5 bases at J, with 15 bases between the two ends. Germline V gene lookup returns CDR1 SGHTA and CDR2 FQGTGA. The CDR3 sequence is 16 residues long. The CDR3 region is CASSLNGVKLDNEQFF. The CDR3, as DNA: TGTGCCAGCAGCTTAAATGGGGTGAAATTAGACAATGAGCAGTTCTTC.

This chain links TRBV2 with TRBJ2-1; possibly TRBD2 for D (6 bases). From germline, CDR1 is SNHLY and CDR2 FYNNEI. This CDR3 contains 15 residues. Trimming cost V 7 bases and J 0 bases, with 13 bases left between them. Written as DNA, the CDR3 is TGTGCCAGCATCGGAGTCGGGAGCTCCTACAATGAGCAGTTCTTC. Its translation is CASIGVGSSYNEQFF.

This clonotype was counted ten times or more. The rearrangement joins TRBV20-1 to TRBJ1-5, with no clear D. Germline assignment: CDR1 DFQATT and CDR2 SNEGSKA (reference sequence). The CDR3 contains 14 residues. The V gene lost 5 bases and the J gene lost 0 bases, with 11 bases spanning the gap. The CDR3 region is CSAQVENSNQPQHF. The CDR3, as DNA: TGCAGTGCTCAAGTTGAAAATAGCAATCAGCCCCAGCATTTT.

V is TRBV9 and J is TRBJ1-4, with 7 bases fitting TRBD1. Trimming removed 4 bases from V and 8 bases from J; junction bases left unmatched: 5. The CDR3 extends over 13 amino acids. Germline V gives CDR1 SGDLS, CDR2 YYNGEE. CDR3 in amino acids: CASSIGQEEKLFF. Written as DNA, the CDR3 is TGTGCCAGCAGCATCGGACAGGAGGAAAAACTGTTTTTT.

The genes are TRBV20-1 and TRBJ2-5; no firm D call. The germline V gene has CDR1 DFQATT and CDR2 SNEGSKA (reference sequence). The V end lost 0 bases, the J end lost 7 bases, and 21 bases lay between the germline ends. The CDR3 runs 16 residues. The CDR3 loop reads CSARDPLVAFGGTQYF. The CDR3 DNA sequence: TGCAGTGCTAGAGATCCTCTAGTGGCTTTTGGTGGGACCCAGTACTTC.

CDR3 protein: CASNRPQVKINEKLFF. For the CDR3, the DNA is TGTGCCAGCAACCGGCCACAGGTGAAGATTAATGAAAAACTGTTTTTT. The chain uses TRBV2 and TRBJ1-4; TRBD1 might be the D (5 bases). Germline CDR1 SNHLY, CDR2 FYNNEI. The germline V and J ends were trimmed by 7 bases and 4 bases, with 19 bases remaining between them. CDR3 length equals 16 residues.

As regards this clonotype: A read error may produce the germline difference seen at one junction end. V is TRBV19 and J is TRBJ2-1; D unresolved. CDR3 size: 11 residues. Looked up from germline, CDR1 is LNHDA and CDR2 is SQIVND (reference sequence). This CDR3 is CANSNSNEQFF. CDR3 DNA: TGTGCCAATAGTAACAGCAATGAGCAGTTCTTC.

The sample holds a few counts of this clonotype. The rearrangement uses TRBV28 and TRBJ1-4, with 10 bases lining up with TRBD1. The CDR3 length is 15 residues. CDR1 MDHEN and CDR2 SYDVKM come from the germline V gene. The ends lost 6 bases at V and 7 bases at J; junction bases unmatched: 8. CDR3 DNA sequence: TGTGCCAGCAGGACTGACAGGGGGCGTCGTGAAAAACTGTTTTTT. Translated, it gives CASRTDRGRREKLFF.

This clonotype was counted once. Just one base apart from a much larger clone, this may be a read error. The chain recombines TRBV6-5 with TRBJ2-7; 9 bases align to TRBD1. The CDR3 totals 14 residues. V gave up 2 bases and J gave up 7 bases; unmatched junction bases: 6. CDR1 and CDR2 from the germline V gene are MNHEY and SVGAGI. CDR3 residues: CASSYGTGWDEQYF. CDR3 nucleotides: TGTGCCAGCAGTTACGGGACAGGGTGGGATGAGCAGTACTTC.

Comment on this clonotype: Just one base apart from a much larger clone, this may be a read error. V gene TRBV20-1 combines with J gene TRBJ2-3; D possibly uses TRBD1 or TRBD2 (5 bases each). Germline assignment: CDR1 DFQATT and CDR2 SNEGSKA (reference sequence). V lost 7 bases and J 0 bases, leaving 11 bases between the germline ends. This CDR3 has 13 residues. The CDR3, as DNA: TGCAGTGGGGGACGGGCAAGCACAGATACGCAGTATTTT. It yields the protein CSGGRASTDTQYF.

The chain links TRBV20-1 to TRBJ2-7; 13 bases map to TRBD2. The V gene end was trimmed by 6 bases and the J gene end by 5 bases; junction bases not matched to a gene: 10. Germline lookup yields CDR1 DFQATT and CDR2 SNEGSKA (reference sequence). The CDR3 is made up of 15 amino acids. The CDR3, as DNA: TGCAGTGCAACGACTAGCGGGGGGATTATCGACGAGCAGTACTTC. Translating it yields CSATTSGGIIDEQYF.

This clonotype has just a few counts. This chain uses TRBV6-5 with TRBJ2-5; D remains unclear. CDR1 and CDR2 from the germline V gene are MNHEY and SVGAGI. The CDR3 loop spans 15 amino acids. V lost 0 bases and J lost 4, with 12 bases in between. This chain's CDR3 is CASSYSVDPPETQYF. As DNA, the CDR3 is TGTGCCAGCAGTTACTCGGTGGATCCCCCAGAGACCCAGTACTTC.

This clonotype was detected only a few times. J is TRBJ2-2 and V is TRBV24-1; TRBD1 is a possible D gene (6 bases). Germline CDR1 is KGHDR and CDR2 is SFDVKD. With 3 bases removed from V and 5 bases from J, the gap between germline ends came to 6 bases. The CDR3 spans 13 residues. CDR3 DNA sequence: TGTGCCACCAGTGATGACAGGACCGGGGAGCTGTTTTTT. Its protein product is CATSDDRTGELFF.

The rearrangement joins TRBV4-2 to TRBJ2-2; D not certain. The CDR3 spans 16 residues. The V end was cut by 4 bases, the J end by 1 base, with 13 bases between. Germline CDR1 LGHNA, CDR2 YNFKEQ. CDR3 sequence: CASSPVGRWNTGELFF. The CDR3 DNA sequence: TGTGCCAGCAGCCCCGTAGGGCGCTGGAACACCGGGGAGCTGTTTTTT.

V gene TRBV12-3 or TRBV12-4 combines with J gene TRBJ2-1; D possibly corresponds to TRBD2 (7 bases). V was trimmed by 1 base and J by 2 bases, leaving 15 bases between them. The length of the CDR3 is 17 residues. As DNA, the CDR3 is TGTGCCAGCAGTTTAGGGGCGGGGCGGGGGCCCTACAATGAGCAGTTCTTC. This translates into CASSLGAGRGPYNEQFF.